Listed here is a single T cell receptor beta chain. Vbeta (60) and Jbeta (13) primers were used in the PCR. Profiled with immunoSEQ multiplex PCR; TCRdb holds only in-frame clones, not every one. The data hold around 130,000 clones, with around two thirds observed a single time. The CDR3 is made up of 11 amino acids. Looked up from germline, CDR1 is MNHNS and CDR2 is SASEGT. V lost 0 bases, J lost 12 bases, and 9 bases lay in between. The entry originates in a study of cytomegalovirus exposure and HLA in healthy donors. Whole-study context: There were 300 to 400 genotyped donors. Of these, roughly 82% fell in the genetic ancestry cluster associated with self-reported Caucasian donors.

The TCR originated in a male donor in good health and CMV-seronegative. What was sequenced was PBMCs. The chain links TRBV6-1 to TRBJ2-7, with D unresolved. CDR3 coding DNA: TGTGCCAGCAGTGAAGCGTACGTCGGGTACTTC. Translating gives CASSEAYVGYF.